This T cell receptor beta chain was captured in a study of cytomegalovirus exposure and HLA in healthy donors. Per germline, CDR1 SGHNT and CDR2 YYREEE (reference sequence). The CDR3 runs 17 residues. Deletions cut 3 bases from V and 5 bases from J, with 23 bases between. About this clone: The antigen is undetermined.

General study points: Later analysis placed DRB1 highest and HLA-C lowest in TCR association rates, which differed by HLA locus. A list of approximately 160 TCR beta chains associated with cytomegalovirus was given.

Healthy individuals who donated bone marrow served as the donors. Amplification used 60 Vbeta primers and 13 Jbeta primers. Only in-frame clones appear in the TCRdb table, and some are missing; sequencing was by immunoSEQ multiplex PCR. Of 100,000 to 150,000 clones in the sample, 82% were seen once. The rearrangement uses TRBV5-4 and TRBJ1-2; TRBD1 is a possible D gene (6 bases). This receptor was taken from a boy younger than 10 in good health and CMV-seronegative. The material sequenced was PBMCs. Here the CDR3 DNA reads TGTGCCAGCAGCTACCGAGGGGGTCCTCCTATAGGGTATGGCTACACCTTC. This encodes CASSYRGGPPIGYGYTF.